What follows are 3 T cell receptor beta chains derived from one specimen sequenced in a study of cytomegalovirus exposure and HLA in healthy donors. The PCR was carried out with 60 Vbeta primers and 13 Jbeta primers. Assay: immunoSEQ multiplex PCR; the TCRdb copy retains only in-frame clones and omits some. The sample has over 50,000 clones; the top ten hold roughly 9.6%. The specimen was PBMCs. The receptor set was obtained from a man between 45 and 60 years old in good health and CMV-seropositive.

This sequence joins TRBV28 and TRBJ2-7; 8 nucleotides match TRBD2. Trimming cost V 3 bases and J 6 bases; bases outside gene matches: 10. CDR3 length equals 15 residues. The germline V gene has CDR1 MDHEN and CDR2 SYDVKM. For the CDR3, the DNA is TGTGCCAGCAGTTTCATGACTAGCGAGAAGGCCGAGCAGTACTTC. Protein product: CASSFMTSEKAEQYF.

The chain employs TRBV7-9 and TRBJ2-2, with D maybe TRBD2 (6 bases). V lost 5 bases to trimming and J lost 5 bases, with 18 bases between them. CDR1 and CDR2 from the germline V gene are SEHNR and FQNEAQ (reference sequence). There are 16 residues in the CDR3. The DNA for the CDR3 is TGTGCCAGCAGCGTTGACACGCTCCGGGGGACCGGGGAGCTGTTTTTT. It codes for CASSVDTLRGTGELFF. The full variable domain, rest sourced from reference TRBV7-9 and TRBJ2-2, is DTGVSQNPRHKITKRGQNVTFRCDPISEHNRLYWYRQTLGQGPEFLTYFQNEAQLEKSRLLSDRFSAERPKGSFSTLEIQRTEQGDSAMYLCASSVDTLRGTGELFFGEGSRLTVL.

The chain uses TRBV19 and TRBJ2-7; 9 nucleotides match TRBD1. Germline V CDR1 and CDR2: LNHDA, SQIVND (reference sequence). This CDR3 has 12 residues. J was trimmed by 10 bases and V by 5 bases; bases with no gene match: 6. CDR3 protein: CASSAGQGKQYF. In DNA, the CDR3 is TGTGCCAGTAGTGCCGGACAGGGGAAACAGTACTTC.